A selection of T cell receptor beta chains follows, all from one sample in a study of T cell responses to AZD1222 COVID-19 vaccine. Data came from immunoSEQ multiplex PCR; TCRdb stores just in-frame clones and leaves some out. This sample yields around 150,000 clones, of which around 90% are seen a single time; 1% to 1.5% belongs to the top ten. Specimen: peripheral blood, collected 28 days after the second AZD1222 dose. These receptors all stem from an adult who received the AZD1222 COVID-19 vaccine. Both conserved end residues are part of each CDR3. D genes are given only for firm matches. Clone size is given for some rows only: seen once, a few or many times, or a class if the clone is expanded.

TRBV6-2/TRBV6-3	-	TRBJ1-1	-	CASSYEAGRRAFF	TGTGCCAGCAGTTATGAGGCAGGGCGGCGAGCTTTCTTT
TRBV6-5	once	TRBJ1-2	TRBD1	CASTRDRASYGYTF	TGTGCCAGCACCCGGGACAGGGCTTCCTATGGCTACACCTTC
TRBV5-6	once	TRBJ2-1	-	CASSPAGSYNEQFF	TGTGCCAGCAGCCCGGCGGGCTCCTACAATGAGCAGTTCTTC
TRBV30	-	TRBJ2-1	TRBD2	CAWGLAYEQFF	TGTGCCTGGGGACTAGCATATGAGCAGTTCTTC
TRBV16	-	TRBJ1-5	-	CASSQSAGNQPQHF	TGTGCCAGCAGCCAATCGGCAGGCAATCAGCCCCAGCATTTT
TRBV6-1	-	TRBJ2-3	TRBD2	CASSEGFGVSGADTQYF	TGTGCCAGCAGTGAAGGATTTGGGGTCAGCGGGGCAGATACGCAGTATTTT
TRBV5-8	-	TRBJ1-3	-	CASKQWSSSGNTIYF	TGTGCCAGCAAACAGTGGTCATCCTCTGGAAACACCATATATTTT
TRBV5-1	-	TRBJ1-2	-	CASSLVGADYGYTF	TGCGCCAGCAGCTTGGTCGGGGCGGATTATGGCTACACCTTC
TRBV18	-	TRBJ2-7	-	CASSPDYRGQYF	TGTGCCAGCTCACCTGACTACCGGGGGCAGTACTTC
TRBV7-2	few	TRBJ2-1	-	CASSFQGVEDEQFF	TGTGCCAGCAGTTTCCAGGGTGTGGAGGATGAGCAGTTCTTC
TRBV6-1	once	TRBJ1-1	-	CASSEQGQVSTEAFF	TGTGCCAGCAGTGAGCAGGGTCAAGTGAGCACTGAAGCTTTCTTT
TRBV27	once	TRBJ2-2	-	CASSLSAGLPGAANTGELFF	TGTGCCAGCAGTTTATCAGCGGGACTCCCAGGGGCCGCCAACACCGGGGAGCTGTTTTTT
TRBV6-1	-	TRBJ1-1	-	CASSEGGPNTEAFF	TGTGCCAGCAGTGAAGGCGGACCGAACACTGAAGCTTTCTTT
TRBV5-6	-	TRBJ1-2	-	CASSLYGTENYGYTF	TGTGCCAGCAGCTTATACGGGACGGAAAACTATGGCTACACCTTC
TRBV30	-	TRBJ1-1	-	CACLDAVRPFF	TGTGCCTGCCTAGACGCAGTCCGGCCTTTCTTT
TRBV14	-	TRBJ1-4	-	CASSQEWRGTNEKLFF	TGTGCCAGCAGCCAAGAATGGCGGGGAACTAATGAAAAACTGTTTTTT
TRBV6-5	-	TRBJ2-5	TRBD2	CATSTSGEETQYF	TGTGCCACCTCGACTAGCGGGGAGGAGACCCAGTACTTC
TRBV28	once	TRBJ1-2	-	CASSLFPEPNYGYTF	TGTGCCAGCAGTTTATTCCCGGAACCTAACTATGGCTACACCTTC
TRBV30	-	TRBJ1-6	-	CAWSVRQERSPLHF	TGTGCCTGGAGTGTACGGCAGGAACGGTCACCCCTCCACTTT
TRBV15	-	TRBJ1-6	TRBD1	CATSRDRGPGSPLHF	TGTGCCACCAGCAGAGACAGGGGGCCGGGTTCACCCCTCCACTTT
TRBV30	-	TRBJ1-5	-	CAWSEITGNQPQHF	TGTGCCTGGAGTGAAATTACGGGGAATCAGCCCCAGCATTTT
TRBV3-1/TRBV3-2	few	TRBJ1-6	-	CASSPGQNNSPLHF	TGTGCCAGCAGCCCCGGACAGAATAATTCACCCCTCCACTTT
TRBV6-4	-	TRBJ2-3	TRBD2	CASSDSSGGADTQYF	TGTGCCAGCAGTGACTCGAGCGGGGGGGCAGATACGCAGTATTTT
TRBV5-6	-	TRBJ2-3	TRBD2	CASSFLTSGMVNTQYF	TGTGCCAGCAGCTTCCTGACTAGCGGGATGGTGAATACGCAGTATTTT
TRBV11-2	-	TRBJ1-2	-	CASSLEQGLISGYTF	TGTGCCAGCAGCTTAGAACAGGGCTTAATAAGTGGCTACACCTTC
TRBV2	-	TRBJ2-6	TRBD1	CASSDIGTAMSGANVLTF	TGTGCCAGCAGTGACATTGGGACAGCTATGTCTGGGGCCAACGTCCTGACTTTC